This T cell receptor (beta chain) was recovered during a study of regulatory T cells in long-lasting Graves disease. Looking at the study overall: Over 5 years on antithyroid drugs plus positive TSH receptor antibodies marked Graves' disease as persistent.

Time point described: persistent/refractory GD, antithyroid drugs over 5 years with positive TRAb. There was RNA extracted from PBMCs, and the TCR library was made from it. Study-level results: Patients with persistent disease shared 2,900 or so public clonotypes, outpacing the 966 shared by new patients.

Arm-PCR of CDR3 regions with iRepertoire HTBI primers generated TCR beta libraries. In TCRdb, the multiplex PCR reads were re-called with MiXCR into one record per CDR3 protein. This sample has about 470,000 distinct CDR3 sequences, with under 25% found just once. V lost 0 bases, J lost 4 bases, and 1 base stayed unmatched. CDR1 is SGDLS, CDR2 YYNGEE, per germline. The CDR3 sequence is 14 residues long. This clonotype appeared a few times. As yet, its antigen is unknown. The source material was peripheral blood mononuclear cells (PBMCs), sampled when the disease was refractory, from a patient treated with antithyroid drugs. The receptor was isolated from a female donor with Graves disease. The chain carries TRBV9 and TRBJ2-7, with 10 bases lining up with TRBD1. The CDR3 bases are TGTGCCAGCAGCGTAGCGGGACAGGGGTACGAGCAGTACTTC. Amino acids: CASSVAGQGYEQYF.